This T cell receptor (beta chain) came from a study of T cells in tumors after PD-1 blockade. Produced via immunoSEQ multiplex PCR; TCRdb's table is partial and in-frame only. Among some 48,000 clones, 60% to 80% were seen once, and the ten largest hold 16%. Unmatched junction bases numbered 6, after V lost 1 base and J lost 3 bases. Germline V CDR1 and CDR2: SGHDT, YYEEEE. The CDR3 is 15 residues long. The sequencing used PBMCs, collected before anti-PD-1 treatment. V gene TRBV5-6 combines with J gene TRBJ1-1, with TRBD1 matching over 7 bases. The clonotype originates from a human donor with basal cell carcinoma. The CDR3 DNA is TGTGCCAGCAGCTTGACAACAGGGGTCGACACTGAAGCTTTCTTT. As protein: CASSLTTGVDTEAFF.